Presented here are 30 T cell receptor beta chains from one specimen sequenced in a study of circulating and synovial CD4+ cells in juvenile arthritis. Produced via immunoSEQ multiplex PCR; TCRdb's table is partial and in-frame only. The sample lists tens of thousands of clones, about 94% occurring once. Sequencing was carried out using CD4+ T cells from blood. Source of these receptors: a human donor with juvenile idiopathic arthritis.

V gene TRBV13 combines with J gene TRBJ1-6; TRBD1 aligns across 7 bases. CDR3 length equals 14 residues. Losses at the gene ends were 3 bases for V and 8 bases for J; bases not matched to a gene: 4. Germline V lookup: CDR1 PRHDT, CDR2 FYEKMQ (reference sequence). The CDR3 sequence is CASSLTGFDSPLHF. CDR3 sequence (DNA): TGTGCCAGCAGCTTGACAGGGTTTGATTCACCCCTCCACTTT.

The chain links TRBV6-5 to TRBJ2-1; TRBD2 aligns across 7 bases. Germline lookup yields CDR1 MNHEY and CDR2 SVGAGI. The V and J ends lost 6 bases and 7 bases, in that order; junction bases with no gene match: 9. The CDR3 is 14 amino acids. The CDR3, as DNA: TGTGCCAGCAGCGTGGCTAGCGGTAAAAATGAGCAGTTCTTC. As protein: CASSVASGKNEQFF.

The chain joins TRBV29-1 to TRBJ2-5, with 11 bases that match TRBD2. Germline CDR1 and CDR2: SQVTM and ANQGSEA. J gave up 1 base and V 6 bases, and 13 bases lay outside the gene matches. This CDR3 comprises 17 residues. CDR3 region: CSVPNTRLAGSQETQYF. CDR3 coding DNA: TGCAGCGTCCCTAACACTCGACTAGCGGGGAGCCAAGAGACCCAGTACTTC.

The chain recombines TRBV18 with TRBJ1-1, with D tentatively TRBD1 (6 bases). Per germline, CDR1 KGHSH and CDR2 LQKENI. CDR3 length: 14 residues. The V end was cut by 5 bases, the J end by 0 bases, with 10 bases between. CDR3 loop: CASSIGQMNTEAFF. The CDR3 DNA reads as TGTGCCAGCTCAATCGGACAGATGAACACTGAAGCTTTCTTT.

This rearrangement joins TRBV5-1 to TRBJ2-3; maybe TRBD1 (7 bases). The germline V gene encodes CDR1 SGHRS and CDR2 YFSETQ. Trimming left V 3 bases short and J 3 bases short, with 14 bases between. The CDR3 extends over 15 amino acids. Here the CDR3 reads CASSSPQGGTDTQYF. DNA for the CDR3: TGCGCCAGCAGCTCACCGCAGGGGGGAACAGATACGCAGTATTTT.

V gene TRBV2 combines with J gene TRBJ1-6, with D maybe TRBD1 (6 bases). The CDR3 is 15 amino acids. V was shortened by 3 bases and J by 10 bases, with 16 bases between the two germline ends. CDR1 and CDR2 from the germline V gene are SNHLY and FYNNEI. CDR3 nucleotide sequence: TGTGCCAGCAGTGAGGCGGGGGCGAGCTCGTCACCCCTCCACTTT. Its protein product is CASSEAGASSSPLHF.

In this sample, this clone turned up once. The rearrangement joins TRBV27 to TRBJ2-5; D is perhaps TRBD1 (5 bases). The germline V gene has CDR1 MNHEY and CDR2 SMNVEV (reference sequence). The CDR3 contains 15 residues. Trimming pared 0 bases from V and 5 bases from J, leaving 13 bases between. The CDR3 protein is CASSLSWQGGETQYF. CDR3 coding DNA: TGTGCCAGCAGTTTATCGTGGCAGGGTGGGGAGACCCAGTACTTC.

This chain uses TRBV2 with TRBJ1-3; the D is unclear. V was pared by 5 bases and J by 6 bases, with 5 bases between. Germline V gene lookup returns CDR1 SNHLY and CDR2 FYNNEI. The CDR3 covers 11 residues. CDR3 nucleotides: TGTGCCAGCAGTTGGGCAAACACCATATATTTT. It is translated as CASSWANTIYF.

This rearrangement joins TRBV4-3 to TRBJ1-1; D might be TRBD1 (5 bases). Germline CDR1 is LGHNA and CDR2 is YSLEER. V was cut by 1 base and J by 1 base, with 16 bases left in between. The CDR3 totals 17 residues. The CDR3 loop reads CASSQGPQGWRNTEAFF. The CDR3 DNA is TGCGCCAGCAGCCAAGGGCCCCAGGGTTGGAGGAACACTGAAGCTTTCTTT.

This chain connects TRBV7-2 to TRBJ1-1, with no clear D. Germline V gene sequence: CDR1 SGHTA, CDR2 FQGNSA. The ends were cut back, 5 bases at V and 5 bases at J, with 15 bases in the middle. The CDR3 totals 14 residues. DNA of the CDR3: TGTGCCAGCAGCATTAGCGGGCGGAGGACTGAAGCTTTCTTT. As protein: CASSISGRRTEAFF.

This chain links TRBV11-1 with TRBJ2-6, with a possible D match to TRBD1 (6 bases). The CDR3 covers 17 residues. V lost 4 bases to trimming and J lost 2 bases, with 15 bases between them. Per the germline V gene, CDR1 is SGHAT and CDR2 is FQDESV (reference sequence). The CDR3 sequence is CASSSLPQGPGANVLTF. The CDR3 nucleotides read TGTGCCAGCAGCTCCCTCCCACAGGGCCCTGGGGCCAACGTCCTGACTTTC.

The rearrangement links TRBV19 to TRBJ1-1; D gene uncertain. This CDR3 has 14 amino acids. Germline assignment: CDR1 LNHDA and CDR2 SQIVND (reference sequence). Trimming shortened V by 3 bases and J by 0 bases, and 8 bases separated the two germline ends. The CDR3 DNA follows: TGTGCCAGTAGTATTTACAGTGTGAACACTGAAGCTTTCTTT. Translated: CASSIYSVNTEAFF.

This clone was detected once. The CDR3 region has the DNA TGTGCCAGCAGCTTAGGGGAGGGGGCCTACGAGCAGTACTTC. It is translated as CASSLGEGAYEQYF. The chain employs TRBV7-2 and TRBJ2-7; D is possibly TRBD2 (7 bases). Between the trimmed V and J ends, which lost 1 base and 2 bases, there was a span of 9 bases. The CDR3 covers 14 residues. Germline V lookup: CDR1 SGHTA, CDR2 FQGNSA.

The V call is TRBV2, the J call TRBJ1-6; TRBD1 matches 10 bases. The CDR3 sequence is 17 residues long. The germline V gene has CDR1 SNHLY and CDR2 FYNNEI. J lost 10 bases, V lost 6 bases, and 15 bases had no gene match. The CDR3, as DNA: TGTGCCAGCAGCTCGCAACCGGGACAGGGGACCGAATCACCCCTCCACTTT. Translation: CASSSQPGQGTESPLHF. Drawing the rest from reference TRBV2 and TRBJ1-6, the complete variable domain is EPEVTQTPSHQVTQMGQEVILRCVPISNHLYFYWYRQILGQKVEFLVSFYNNEISEKSEIFDDQFSVERPDGSNFTLKIRSTKLEDSAMYFCASSSQPGQGTESPLHFGNGTRLTVT.

The chain couples TRBV4-3 to TRBJ1-5; 7 nucleotides agree with TRBD1. The V gene end was trimmed by 2 bases and the J gene end by 4 bases; junction bases not matched to a gene: 5. Germline V gene lookup returns CDR1 LGHNA and CDR2 YSLEER. CDR3 length: 15 residues. The CDR3 DNA reads as TGCGCCAGCAGCCAATTACAGGGGATAAATCAGCCCCAGCATTTT. It translates to CASSQLQGINQPQHF.

The chain recombines TRBV29-1 with TRBJ2-3, with TRBD1 identical over 7 bases. Losses at the gene ends were 7 bases for V and 0 bases for J; bases not matched to a gene: 16. CDR1 SQVTM and CDR2 ANQGSEA come from the germline V gene. The CDR3 loop spans 17 amino acids. The CDR3, as DNA: TGCAGCGCCAGCCCAACAGGGGTAGGGGATAGCACAGATACGCAGTATTTT. Translation gives CSASPTGVGDSTDTQYF.

The chain couples TRBV6-5 to TRBJ2-1; 10 nucleotides match TRBD1. Germline CDR1 is MNHEY and CDR2 is SVGAGI. CDR3 length equals 15 residues. The ends lost 7 bases at V and 6 bases at J; junction bases unmatched: 9. CDR3 nucleotides: TGTGCCAGCATGATGGACAGGGGGACTCTCAATGAGCAGTTCTTC. This translates into CASMMDRGTLNEQFF.

In its sample, this clone was seen a few times. The V call is TRBV5-8, the J call TRBJ1-2; D ambiguous. V was clipped by 1 base and J by 4 bases, with 8 bases between them. Germline CDR1 reads SGHTS; CDR2 reads YDEGEE. The CDR3 sequence is 13 residues long. The CDR3 DNA is TGTGCCAGCAGCTTGATAGCAGTCTATGGCTACACCTTC. Its translation is CASSLIAVYGYTF. The whole variable domain, filled in from reference TRBV5-8 and TRBJ1-2, reads EAGVTQSPTHLIKTRGQQATLRCSPISGHTSVYWYQQALGLGLQFLLWYDEGEERNRGNFPPRFSGRQFPNYSSELNVNALELEDSALYLCASSLIAVYGYTFGSGTRLTVV.

V and J are TRBV9 and TRBJ2-7; 11 nucleotides match TRBD2. Trimming cost V 0 bases and J 3 bases; bases outside gene matches: 8. The CDR3 is 17 residues long. Germline loops: CDR1 SGDLS, CDR2 YYNGEE. CDR3 loop: CASSVGASGGIGYEQYF. CDR3 DNA: TGTGCCAGCAGCGTAGGGGCTAGCGGGGGGATAGGCTACGAGCAGTACTTC. Variable domain in full (rest from reference TRBV9 and TRBJ2-7): DSGVTQTPKHLITATGQRVTLRCSPRSGDLSVYWYQQSLDQGLQFLIQYYNGEERAKGNILERFSAQQFPDLHSELNLSSLELGDSALYFCASSVGASGGIGYEQYFGPGTRLTVT.

The rearrangement joins TRBV4-1 to TRBJ1-5; possibly TRBD1 for D (6 bases). The V gene lost 1 base and the J gene lost 7 bases, with 8 bases spanning the gap. CDR1 MGHRA and CDR2 YSYEKL come from the germline V gene. The CDR3 loop spans 13 amino acids. For the CDR3, the DNA is TGCGCCAGCAGCCAAGCCAGGGGCCAGCCCCAGCATTTT. Translation gives CASSQARGQPQHF.

This sequence joins TRBV9 and TRBJ2-3; a weak D match, TRBD2 (5 bases). Looked up from germline, CDR1 is SGDLS and CDR2 is YYNGEE. V lost 6 bases to trimming and J lost 0 bases, with 14 bases between them. The CDR3 length is 15 residues. Here the CDR3 reads CASNRGSGSTDTQYF. The CDR3 DNA reads as TGTGCCAGCAATCGAGGGAGCGGCAGCACAGATACGCAGTATTTT.

The chain carries TRBV5-6 and TRBJ2-2, with 7 bases matching TRBD1. The CDR3 has 17 residues. V was clipped by 4 bases and J by 2 bases; unmatched bases: 11. Germline V gene sequence: CDR1 SGHDT, CDR2 YYEEEE. The CDR3 DNA is TGTGCCAGCAGCGGGCTAGACAGGGTATTCAACACCGGGGAGCTGTTTTTT. Translated, it gives CASSGLDRVFNTGELFF.

This chain connects TRBV4-3 to TRBJ2-5; D call uncertain. The CDR3 is 14 amino acids. Germline V lookup: CDR1 LGHNA, CDR2 YSLEER. Deletions cut 0 bases from V and 6 bases from J, with 11 bases between. The CDR3 DNA sequence: TGCGCCAGCAGCCAAGACCGAGGTTGGCAGACCCAGTACTTC. Encoded protein: CASSQDRGWQTQYF.

The rearrangement joins TRBV11-3 to TRBJ2-5, with D perhaps matching TRBD2 (6 bases). Germline lookup yields CDR1 SGHNT and CDR2 YENEEA. Trimming removed 1 base from V and 2 bases from J, with 17 bases in between. This CDR3 is 17 amino acids long. The CDR3 nucleotides are TGTGCCAGCAGCTTAGGGGTGGGGCGGGGAACTCAAGAGACCCAGTACTTC. Protein: CASSLGVGRGTQETQYF.

The chain carries TRBV6-4 and TRBJ2-3; 8 nucleotides align to TRBD2. V was pared by 6 bases and J by 0 bases, with 5 bases of the junction left unmatched. This CDR3 is built from 15 residues. The germline CDR1 and CDR2 sequences are MRHNA and SNTAGT. CDR3 region: CASSPREGSTDTQYF. CDR3 coding DNA: TGTGCCAGCAGCCCCCGGGAGGGTAGCACAGATACGCAGTATTTT.

The J gene is TRBJ2-2, the V gene TRBV5-6, with 10 bases identical to TRBD2. The CDR3 is 16 residues long. The V and J ends lost 2 bases and 1 base, in that order; junction bases with no gene match: 2. Germline V CDR1 and CDR2: SGHDT, YYEEEE. Here the CDR3 DNA reads TGTGCCAGCAGCTTAAGCGGGGGGGTGAACACCGGGGAGCTGTTTTTT. Translation gives CASSLSGGVNTGELFF.

This sequence joins TRBV28 and TRBJ2-1; 8 bases match TRBD2. The CDR3 sequence is 15 residues long. The trim removed 6 bases at V and 2 bases at J, leaving 6 bases unmatched. Germline CDR1 MDHEN, CDR2 SYDVKM. CDR3 loop: CASRDPGGAYNEQFF. CDR3 DNA sequence: TGTGCCAGCAGAGACCCCGGGGGGGCCTACAATGAGCAGTTCTTC.

The gene calls are TRBV6-1 and TRBJ1-6; the D is unclear. Germline loops: CDR1 MNHNS, CDR2 SASEGT. The CDR3 totals 14 residues. With 2 bases removed from V and 5 bases from J, the gap between germline ends came to 7 bases. CDR3 sequence: CASSESPHNSPLHF. CDR3 bases: TGTGCCAGCAGTGAATCTCCCCATAATTCACCCCTCCACTTT.

This sequence joins TRBV6-5 and TRBJ2-5; tentative D call: TRBD2 (6 bases). The CDR3 spans 14 residues. CDR1 and CDR2 (germline): MNHEY, SVGAGI. The V gene lost 6 bases and the J gene lost 5 bases, with 16 bases spanning the gap. CDR3 nucleotides: TGTGCCAGCAGACGACTAGTGACCTGGGAGACCCAGTACTTC. This codes for CASRRLVTWETQYF.

This clone showed up just a few times. The chain links TRBV7-9 to TRBJ2-3; D is undetermined. The V end lost 5 bases, the J end lost 2 bases, and 8 bases lay between the germline ends. Germline V lookup: CDR1 SEHNR, CDR2 FQNEAQ (reference sequence). There are 13 residues in the CDR3. DNA of the CDR3: TGTGCCAGCAGCCCCCCTACCACAGATACGCAGTATTTT. Its protein is CASSPPTTDTQYF.